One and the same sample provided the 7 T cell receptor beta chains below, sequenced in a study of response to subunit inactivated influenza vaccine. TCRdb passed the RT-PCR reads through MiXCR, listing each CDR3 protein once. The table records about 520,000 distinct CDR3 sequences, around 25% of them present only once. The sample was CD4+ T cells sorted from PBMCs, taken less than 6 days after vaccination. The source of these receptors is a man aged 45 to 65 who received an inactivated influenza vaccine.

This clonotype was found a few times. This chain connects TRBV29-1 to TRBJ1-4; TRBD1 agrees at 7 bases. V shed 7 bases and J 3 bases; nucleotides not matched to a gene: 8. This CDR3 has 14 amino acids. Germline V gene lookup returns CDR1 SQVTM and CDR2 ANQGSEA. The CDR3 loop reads CSAAYGTANEKLFF. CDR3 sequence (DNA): TGCAGCGCAGCGTACGGGACAGCTAATGAAAAACTGTTTTTT.

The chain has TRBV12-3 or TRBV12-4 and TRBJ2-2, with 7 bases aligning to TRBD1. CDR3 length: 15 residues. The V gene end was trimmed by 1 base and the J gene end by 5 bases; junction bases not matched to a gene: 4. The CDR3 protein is CASSLDDRVTGELFF. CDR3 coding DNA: TGTGCCAGCAGTTTAGACGACAGGGTGACCGGGGAGCTGTTTTTT.

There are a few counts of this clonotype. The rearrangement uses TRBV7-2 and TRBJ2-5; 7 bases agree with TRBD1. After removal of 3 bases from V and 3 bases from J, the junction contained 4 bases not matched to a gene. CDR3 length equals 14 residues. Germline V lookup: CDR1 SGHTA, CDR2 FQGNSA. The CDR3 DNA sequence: TGTGCCAGCAGCTTTCTGGGACAGAAAGAGACCCAGTACTTC. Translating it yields CASSFLGQKETQYF.

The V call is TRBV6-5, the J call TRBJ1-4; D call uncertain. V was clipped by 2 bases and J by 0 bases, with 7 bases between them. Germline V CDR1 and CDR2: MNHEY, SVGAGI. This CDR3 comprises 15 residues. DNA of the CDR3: TGTGCCAGCAGTTACCTTGCCTCAACTAATGAAAAACTGTTTTTT. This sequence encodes CASSYLASTNEKLFF.

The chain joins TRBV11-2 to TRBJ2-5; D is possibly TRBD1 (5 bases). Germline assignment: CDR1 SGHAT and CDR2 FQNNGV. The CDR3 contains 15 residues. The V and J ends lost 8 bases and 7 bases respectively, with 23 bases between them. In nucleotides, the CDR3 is TGTGCCAGCTCAGACCCTGCAGGGTCAAGTGGGACCCAGTACTTC. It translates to CASSDPAGSSGTQYF.

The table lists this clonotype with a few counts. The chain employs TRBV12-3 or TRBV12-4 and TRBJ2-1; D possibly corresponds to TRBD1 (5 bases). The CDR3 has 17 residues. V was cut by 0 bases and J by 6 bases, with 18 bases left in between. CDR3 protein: CASSLASGLGSRNEQFF. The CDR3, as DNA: TGTGCCAGCAGTTTAGCTTCAGGGCTAGGATCTCGCAATGAGCAGTTCTTC.

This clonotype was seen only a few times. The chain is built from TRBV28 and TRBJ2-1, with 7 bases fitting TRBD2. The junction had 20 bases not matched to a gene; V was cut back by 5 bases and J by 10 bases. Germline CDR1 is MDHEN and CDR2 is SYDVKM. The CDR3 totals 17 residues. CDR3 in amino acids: CASSPPSLSGIQGEQFF. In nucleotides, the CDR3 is TGTGCCAGCAGTCCCCCTAGCTTGAGCGGGATCCAAGGAGAGCAGTTCTTC.